This T cell receptor (beta chain) derives from a study of T cell repertoires in cytomegalovirus infection. Study background: Shared public TCR beta signatures pointed to both CMV infection and a matching HLA type.

Germline lookup yields CDR1 MNHEY and CDR2 SVGAGI. This CDR3 has 15 amino acids. V was shortened by 7 bases and J by 4 bases, with 14 bases between the two germline ends. Comments on this clonotype: Antigen: not known.

TCRdb fed the reads into MiXCR, producing one record per CDR3 protein. The sample holds about 230,000 distinct CDR3 sequences, roughly 20% seen once. Findings and limits, study-wide: In two of eight donors, the top clonotype was HLA-C-restricted CMV-specific. Accumulated public TCR beta family frequency recognized individuals carrying CMV together with the relevant HLA.

The V gene is TRBV6-5, the J gene TRBJ2-6; D uncertain. The source is a human donor in good health (CMV status not recorded). Some clones in this sample may be carry-over from other donors' samples. Source material: CD8+ T cells from PBMCs. CDR3 bases: TGTGCCAGCACCCTTGCTTGGCCCGGGGCCAACGTCCTGACTTTC. Residues: CASTLAWPGANVLTF.